This T cell receptor (beta chain) was recorded in a study of blood T cells in healthy people across ages. V lost 2 bases, J lost 4 bases, and 17 bases lay in between. Germline V gives CDR1 SQVTM, CDR2 ANQGSEA. The CDR3 covers 15 residues. This clonotype was observed a few times. Together with a sample-barcoded 5' primer, a J-beta primer mix was included in a second PCR lasting about 6 to 11 cycles. Using its own MiXCR run on the 5' RACE reads, TCRdb lists one record per CDR3 protein. Altogether around 1,000,000 distinct CDR3 sequences are present, more than 30% being singletons, with the ten largest covering less than 15%.

This receptor was obtained from a man younger than 35 in good health. This chain joins TRBV29-1 and TRBJ1-2, with D possibly matching TRBD1 (6 bases). Sequencing used blood. CDR3 region: CSVELGVTGSYGYTF. The CDR3 bases are TGCAGCGTTGAATTGGGGGTAACAGGGAGCTATGGCTACACCTTC.